This entry concerns a single TCR beta chain. Its antigen specificity is not known. These data belong to a study of synovial regulatory T cells in juvenile arthritis (dated by TCRdb to the mid-2010s). About the full investigation: Among the sequenced patients, three were classified as therapy-naive, methotrexate plus infliximab was given to one, methotrexate was given to about 6, and treatment information was unavailable for one. Effector T cell subsets were also sequenced in this cohort for comparisons, but the Treg dataset alone covers only blood and synovial fluid Treg cells. The TCR repertoire comparisons covered Treg and Teff subsets from about a dozen JIA patients with active disease. Using matched patient samples, the researchers compared TCRbeta CDR3 repertoires across three groups: blood iaTreg cells, other blood Treg cells and synovial fluid Treg cells.

The paper as a whole reports these results and caveats: Compared with other blood Treg cells, blood iaTreg cells had lower TCR diversity, a finding consistent with antigen-driven expansion. Across patients, iaTreg TCR repertoires were largely private and overlapped partially with synovial Teff repertoires and blood CPL repertoires. More CDR3 sequences were shared by synovial Treg cells with iaTreg cells than with other blood Treg cells, and a closer relation was confirmed by Chao-Jaccard similarity.

The donors for the TCR repertoire analysis were roughly 11 juvenile idiopathic arthritis patients with active disease who had not reached inactive disease, of whom 3 were polyarticular and 8 were oligoarticular. A median age of roughly 11 years (range about 2.4-25) and a median disease duration of about 7 years (range 0.2-19.1) were recorded for the TCR-sequenced patients. The samples used for TCR repertoire analysis were collected at two centres in Italy. Peripheral blood mononuclear cells were separated on a Histopaque-1077 density gradient and then cryopreserved in about 90% FCS with around 10% DMSO. Preparation of the library involved the immunoSEQ multiplex PCR assay. Adaptive Biotechnologies carried out the TCRbeta CDR3 sequencing. In the source study's methods: To assess repertoire similarity, the researchers used the Chao-modified Jaccard index along with median clonotype overlap taken from 200 random subsamples at equal sample size. Similarity analyses used either productive nucleotide sequences or in silico-translated amino acid sequences. Hierarchical clustering with single linkage and t-SNE based on Chao-modified Jaccard distances were applied for the comparison of repertoires. Repertoire diversity was measured with the Renyi index after sample size normalisation across a range of alpha values. Sourced from immuneACCESS, this table was stored by TCRdb with only in-frame sequences that have V and J called. A share of the clones is absent; for the studies checked, an unresolved V gene accounts for under half, and the remainder has no known explanation. V and J calls and clone size are copied from that table; D and trimming were computed from the DNA. The table for this sample records 7,500 to 10,000 clones. Together, the top ten hold 0.9% to 1.4% of the sample.

The sample comprised Treg cells from blood. The cell subset or site tag for this specimen amounts to: remaining (HLA-DR-negative) circulating blood Treg cells. The TCR was taken from a donor younger than 30 with juvenile idiopathic arthritis.

The CDR3 loop reads CASSMRGGAGTEAFF. The chain was built from TRBV19 and TRBJ1-1; TCRdb gives TRBD1 as the D gene, but with no DNA this cannot be confirmed. According to the germline V gene (reference sequence), CDR1 reads LNHDA and CDR2 reads SQIVND. The CDR3 goes from the cysteine to the phenylalanine over 15 residues. No DNA has been recorded.